The 2 T cell receptor beta chains below come from one sample, sequenced in a study of blood T cells in healthy people across ages (dated by TCRdb to about 2015). The library relied on 5' RACE. The listed sequencing device is Illumina HiSeq 2500. The second PCR ran for about 6 to 12 cycles and used a J-beta primer mix along with a sample-barcoded 5' primer. TCRdb reanalyzed the raw reads on its own, using fastp at Q25 for trimming and MiXCR for clone calling, and kept in-frame beta chains. Entries are consolidated by CDR3 protein sequence, retaining the most common genes and DNA. This sample lists around 1,000,000 distinct CDR3 sequences; about 23% were detected once. The ten largest make up 0.65% to 0.95% of the sample. These sequences were also reported in another study, on T cells of mothers and their children.

The source material was blood. The receptors come from a girl aged 2 to 9 in good health.

The genes are TRBV3-1 and TRBJ1-2; unclear D gene. The CDR3 consists of 14 residues. Germline V gene sequence: CDR1 LGHDT, CDR2 YNNKEL (reference sequence). Trimming left V 2 bases short and J 1 base short, with 8 bases between. The CDR3 sequence: CASSQSELNYGYTF. The DNA for the CDR3 is TGTGCCAGCAGCCAATCGGAACTTAACTATGGCTACACCTTC.

J is TRBJ2-3 and V is TRBV3-1, with D perhaps matching TRBD2 (6 bases). Germline V gene lookup returns CDR1 LGHDT and CDR2 YNNKEL (reference sequence). CDR3 length: 16 amino acids. Trimming took off 4 bases at V and 2 bases at J, with 16 bases between the two ends. In nucleotides, the CDR3 is TGTGCCAGCAGCCGTCGACCGGGACTTACCACAGATACGCAGTATTTT. It codes for CASSRRPGLTTDTQYF.